The entry below describes one T cell receptor (beta chain). The antigen is unknown. Random-hexamer reverse transcription was applied to roughly 0.45 to 1 ug RNA. TCR beta CDR3 was amplified by immunoSEQ multiplex PCR. This amplification extended across 54 Vbeta and 13 Jbeta segments. TCRdb redid the calling of the immunoSEQ multiplex PCR reads with MiXCR, one entry per CDR3 protein. The sample includes about 250,000 distinct CDR3 sequences, just over 90% of them seen just once. Germline CDR1 is MGHDK and CDR2 is SYGVNS. Trimming removed 2 bases at V and 3 bases at J, with 14 bases between. This CDR3 is built from 16 residues. Negative isolation yielded CD8+ and CD4+ T cells; FACS enriched TEMRA cells. This entry comes from a study of CD8 T cells in Susac syndrome. Study-level findings and limits: The study conceded that relatively few individuals underwent its TCR sequencing and HLA analysis.

Specimen: CD4+ T cells from PBMCs. The receptor's source is a human donor with multiple sclerosis. The rearrangement links TRBV25-1 to TRBJ2-1, with D tentatively TRBD1 (6 bases). For the CDR3, the DNA is TGTGCCAGCAGTGAAGCCGGGACACCCTACTACAATGAGCAGTTCTTC. It yields the protein CASSEAGTPYYNEQFF.